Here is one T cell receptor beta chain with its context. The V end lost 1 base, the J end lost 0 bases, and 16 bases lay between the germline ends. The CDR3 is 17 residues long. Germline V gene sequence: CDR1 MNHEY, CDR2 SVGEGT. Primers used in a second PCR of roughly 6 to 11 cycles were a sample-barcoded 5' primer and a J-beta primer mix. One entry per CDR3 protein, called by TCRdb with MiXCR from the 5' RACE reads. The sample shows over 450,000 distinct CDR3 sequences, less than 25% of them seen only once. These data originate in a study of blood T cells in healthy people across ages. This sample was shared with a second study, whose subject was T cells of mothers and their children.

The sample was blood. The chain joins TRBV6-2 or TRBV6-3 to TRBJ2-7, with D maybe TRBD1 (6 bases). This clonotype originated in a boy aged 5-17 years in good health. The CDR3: CASSYLPGTGHSYEQYF. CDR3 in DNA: TGTGCCAGCAGTTACTTACCAGGGACGGGACACTCCTACGAGCAGTACTTC.